This TCR beta chain was sequenced during a study of blood T cell repertoires in COVID-19. Study at large: The samples span acute and convalescent COVID-19 from the United States, Italy and Spain. Sample material is recorded as cDNA or gDNA derived from T cells, B-cell-depleted T cells, or PBMCs.

The repertoire was sequenced with immunoSEQ multiplex PCR; TCRdb's copy has only in-frame clones and lacks some. Among around 150,000 clones, 90% to 95% were seen once, and the ten largest hold approximately 4.6%. Per germline, CDR1 LGHDT and CDR2 YNNKEL (reference sequence). The CDR3 has 17 amino acids. V was pared by 4 bases and J by 4 bases, with 9 bases of the junction left unmatched. The count of this clone is one. The specimen was peripheral blood. The origin of this receptor is a woman between 45 and 65 years old with acute or convalescent COVID-19. The gene calls are TRBV3-1 (or the pseudogene TRBV3-2) and TRBJ2-1, with TRBD2 matching 11 bases. The CDR3 coding sequence is TGTGCCAGCAGCCGCGGTAGCGGGAGGGGTGGGTACAATGAGCAGTTCTTC. It specifies CASSRGSGRGGYNEQFF.